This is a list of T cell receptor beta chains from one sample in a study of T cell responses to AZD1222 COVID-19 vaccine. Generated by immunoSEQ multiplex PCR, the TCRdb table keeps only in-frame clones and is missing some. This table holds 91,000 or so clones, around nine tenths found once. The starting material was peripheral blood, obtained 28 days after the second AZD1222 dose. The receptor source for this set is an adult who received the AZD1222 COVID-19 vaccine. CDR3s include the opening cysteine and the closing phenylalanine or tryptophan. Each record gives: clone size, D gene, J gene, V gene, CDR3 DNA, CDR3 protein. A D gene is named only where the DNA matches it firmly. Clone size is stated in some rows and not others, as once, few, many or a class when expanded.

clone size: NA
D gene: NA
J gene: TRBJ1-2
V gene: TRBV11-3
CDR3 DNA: TGTGCCAGCAGCCCCAGAGGGGGAAACTATGGCTACACCTTC
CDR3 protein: CASSPRGGNYGYTF

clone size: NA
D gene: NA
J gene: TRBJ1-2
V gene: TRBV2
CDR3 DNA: TGTGCCAGCAGGGACTTAGCTAACTATGGCTACACCTTC
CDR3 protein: CASRDLANYGYTF

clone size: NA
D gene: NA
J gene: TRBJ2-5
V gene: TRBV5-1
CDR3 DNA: TGCGCCAGCAGGGTGGACGGAGGATACCAAGAGACCCAGTACTTC
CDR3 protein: CASRVDGGYQETQYF

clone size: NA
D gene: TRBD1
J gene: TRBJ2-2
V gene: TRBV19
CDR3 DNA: TGTGCCAGCAATACAGGGGCCACCGGGGAGCTGTTTTTT
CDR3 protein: CASNTGATGELFF

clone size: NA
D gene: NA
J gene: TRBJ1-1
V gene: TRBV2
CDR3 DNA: TGTGCCAGCAGTCCTCGGTGGGACACTGAAGCTTTCTTT
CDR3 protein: CASSPRWDTEAFF

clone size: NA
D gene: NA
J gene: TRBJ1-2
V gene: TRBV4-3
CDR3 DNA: TGCGCCAGCAGCCAAGATAGACAGGTATATGGCTACACCTTC
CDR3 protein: CASSQDRQVYGYTF

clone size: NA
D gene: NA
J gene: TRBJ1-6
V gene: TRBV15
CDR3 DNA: TGTGCCACCAGCAGAGATGGGGGGCTTGTTTCACCCCTCCACTTT
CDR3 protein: CATSRDGGLVSPLHF

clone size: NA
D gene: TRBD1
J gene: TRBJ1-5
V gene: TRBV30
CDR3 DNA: TGTGCCTGGAGCCCAGGACAGGGGGCAACGCAGCCCCAGCATTTT
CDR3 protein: CAWSPGQGATQPQHF

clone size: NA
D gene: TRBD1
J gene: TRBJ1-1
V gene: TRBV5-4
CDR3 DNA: TGTGCCAGTTTCTTGGGGACAGGGGGAACTGAAGCTTTCTTT
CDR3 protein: CASFLGTGGTEAFF

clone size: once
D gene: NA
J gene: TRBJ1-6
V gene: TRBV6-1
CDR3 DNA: TGTGCCAGCAGTGAACAGGTCCAGGGTACTAATTCACCCCTCCACTTT
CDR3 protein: CASSEQVQGTNSPLHF

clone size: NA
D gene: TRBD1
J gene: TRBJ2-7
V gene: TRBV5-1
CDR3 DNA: TGCGCCAGCAGCCCGACGGACAGGGTGGACGAGCAGTACTTC
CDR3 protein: CASSPTDRVDEQYF

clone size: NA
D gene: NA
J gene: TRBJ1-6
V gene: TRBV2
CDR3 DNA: TGTGCCACCAGCATGCTCTCTTCACCCCTCCACTTT
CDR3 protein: CATSMLSSPLHF

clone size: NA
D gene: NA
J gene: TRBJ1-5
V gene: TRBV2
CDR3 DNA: TGTGCCAGCAGTGATAGGGTGAATCAGCCCCAGCATTTT
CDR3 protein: CASSDRVNQPQHF

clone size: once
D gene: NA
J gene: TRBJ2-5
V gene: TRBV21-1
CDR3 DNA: TGTGCCAGCAGCCCTAACGGGACTCTAAAAGAGACCCAGTACTTC
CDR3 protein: CASSPNGTLKETQYF

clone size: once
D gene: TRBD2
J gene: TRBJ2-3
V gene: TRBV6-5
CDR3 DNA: TGTGCCAGCAGTAGGCGCGGGGGGTCCACAGATACGCAGTATTTT
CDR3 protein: CASSRRGGSTDTQYF

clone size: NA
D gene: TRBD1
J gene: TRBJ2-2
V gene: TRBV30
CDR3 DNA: TGTGCCTCAAGAAAGACAGGGGGTTTGTCCGGGGAGCTGTTTTTT
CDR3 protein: CASRKTGGLSGELFF

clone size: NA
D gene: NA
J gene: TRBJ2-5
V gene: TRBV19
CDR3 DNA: TGTGCCAGTAGTATAGGAGGCTCGGGGAAAGAGACCCAGTACTTC
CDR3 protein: CASSIGGSGKETQYF

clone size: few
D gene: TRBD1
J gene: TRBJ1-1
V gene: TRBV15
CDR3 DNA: TGTGCCACCAGCTCAGCGGGAGGGGGCAAGAACACTGAAGCTTTCTTT
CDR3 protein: CATSSAGGGKNTEAFF

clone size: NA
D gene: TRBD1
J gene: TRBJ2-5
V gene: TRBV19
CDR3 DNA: TGTGCCAGTACCTCCAGGGTGACAGGGGGCGGAGAGACCCAGTACTTC
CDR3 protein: CASTSRVTGGGETQYF

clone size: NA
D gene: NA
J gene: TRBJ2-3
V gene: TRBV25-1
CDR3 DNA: TGTGCCAGCAGTGTCTCGAAGTGGGGGTTCTCGGGCACAGATACGCAGTATTTT
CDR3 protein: CASSVSKWGFSGTDTQYF

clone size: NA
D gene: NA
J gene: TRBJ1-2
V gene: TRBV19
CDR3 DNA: TGTGCCAGTTCGCGCTCCCCCTATGGCTACACCTTC
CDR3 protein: CASSRSPYGYTF

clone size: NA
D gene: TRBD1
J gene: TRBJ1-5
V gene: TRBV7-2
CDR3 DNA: TGTGCCAGCAGCAAGGACAGGGTACCCAATCAGCCCCAGCATTTT
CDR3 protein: CASSKDRVPNQPQHF

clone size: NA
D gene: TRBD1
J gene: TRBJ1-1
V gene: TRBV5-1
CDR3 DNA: TGCGCCAGCAGCTTGAATAGACAGGGCACTGAAGCTTTCTTT
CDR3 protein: CASSLNRQGTEAFF

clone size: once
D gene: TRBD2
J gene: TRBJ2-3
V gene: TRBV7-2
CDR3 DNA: TGTGCCAGATCCAGGGGCAGCGGGGGGACAGATACGCAGTATTTT
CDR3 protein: CARSRGSGGTDTQYF

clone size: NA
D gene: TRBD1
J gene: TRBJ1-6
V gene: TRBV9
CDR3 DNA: TGTGCCAGCAGCCTTCGGGACAGGGATTCACCCCTCCACTTT
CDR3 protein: CASSLRDRDSPLHF

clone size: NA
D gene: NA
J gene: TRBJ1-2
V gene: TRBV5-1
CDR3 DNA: TGCGCCAGCAGCCATGACCGAGAGCCAGGCTATGGCTACACCTTC
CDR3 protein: CASSHDREPGYGYTF

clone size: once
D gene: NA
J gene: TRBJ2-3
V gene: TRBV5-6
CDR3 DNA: TGTGCCAGCATCGAATTTCGTGGTGTAGACACAGATACGCAGTATTTT
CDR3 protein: CASIEFRGVDTDTQYF

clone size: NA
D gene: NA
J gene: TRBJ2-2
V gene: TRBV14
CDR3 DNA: TGTGCCAGCAGCCAGGGGAACACCGGGGAGCTGTTTTTT
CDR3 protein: CASSQGNTGELFF

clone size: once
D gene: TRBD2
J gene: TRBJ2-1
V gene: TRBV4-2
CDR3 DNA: TGTGCCAGCAGCCGCCGTCTAGCGGGGGGTCCTTACAATGAGCAGTTCTTC
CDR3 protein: CASSRRLAGGPYNEQFF

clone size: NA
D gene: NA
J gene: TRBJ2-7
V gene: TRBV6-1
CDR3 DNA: TGTGCCAGCAGTGAAGCAGGAGGAGACTACGAGCAGTACTTC
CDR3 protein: CASSEAGGDYEQYF

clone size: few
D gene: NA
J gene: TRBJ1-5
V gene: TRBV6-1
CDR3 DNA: TGTGCCAGCAGTGAATTTCAGCCCCAGCATTTT
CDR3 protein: CASSEFQPQHF

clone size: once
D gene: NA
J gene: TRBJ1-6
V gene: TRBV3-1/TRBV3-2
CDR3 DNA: TGTGCCAGCAGCCAAGCCCACGGGAATTCACCCCTCCACTTT
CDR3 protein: CASSQAHGNSPLHF

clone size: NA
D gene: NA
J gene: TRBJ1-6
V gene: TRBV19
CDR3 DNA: TGTGCCAGTAGTCCCCAGGCAGGACCTGGGGAGGTCCTCCACTTT
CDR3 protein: CASSPQAGPGEVLHF

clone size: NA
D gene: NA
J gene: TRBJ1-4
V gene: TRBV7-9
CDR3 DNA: TGTGCCAGCAGCTCTACACAAGCAACTAATGAAAAACTGTTTTTT
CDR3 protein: CASSSTQATNEKLFF

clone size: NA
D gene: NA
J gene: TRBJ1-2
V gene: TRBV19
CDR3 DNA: TGTGCCAGTAGTATAGATCTGGAGGGCGGCTACACCTTC
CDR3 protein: CASSIDLEGGYTF

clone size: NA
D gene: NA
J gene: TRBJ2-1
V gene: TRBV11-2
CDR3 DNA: TGTGCCAGCAGCTTAAGGGGGGCCTGGGATGAGCAGTTCTTC
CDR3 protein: CASSLRGAWDEQFF

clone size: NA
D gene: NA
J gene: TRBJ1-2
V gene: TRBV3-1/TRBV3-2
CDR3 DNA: TGTGCCAGCAGCCAAGGCCAAGGGGGAGGGTGGGGCTACACCTTC
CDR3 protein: CASSQGQGGGWGYTF

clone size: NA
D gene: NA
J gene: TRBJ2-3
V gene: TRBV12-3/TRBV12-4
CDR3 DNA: TGTGCCAGCAGTTTGTCGACAGATACGCAGTATTTT
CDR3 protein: CASSLSTDTQYF

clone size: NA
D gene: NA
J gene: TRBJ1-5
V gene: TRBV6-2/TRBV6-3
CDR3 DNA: TGTGCCAGCAGCCCGACCGGGTCCCCCGGGTATAGCAATCAGCCCCAGCATTTT
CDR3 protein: CASSPTGSPGYSNQPQHF

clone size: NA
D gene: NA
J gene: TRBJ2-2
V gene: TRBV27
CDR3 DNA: TGTGCCAGCAGTTTTGGAGGCACCGGGGAGCTGTTTTTT
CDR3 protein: CASSFGGTGELFF

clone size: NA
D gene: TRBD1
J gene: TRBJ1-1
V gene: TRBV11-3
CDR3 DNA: TGTGCCAGCAGCTTATCACAGGGGATGAACACTGAAGCTTTCTTT
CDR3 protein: CASSLSQGMNTEAFF

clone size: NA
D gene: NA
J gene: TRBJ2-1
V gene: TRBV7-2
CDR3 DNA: TGTGCCAGCAGCTTAGTCGTGGGGGGTAATGAGCAGTTCTTC
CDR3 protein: CASSLVVGGNEQFF

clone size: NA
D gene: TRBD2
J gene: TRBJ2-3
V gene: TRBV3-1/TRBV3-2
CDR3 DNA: TGTGCCAGCAGCCCCCGGATATTACTAGCGGGGTTAAGCACAGATACGCAGTATTTT
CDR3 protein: CASSPRILLAGLSTDTQYF

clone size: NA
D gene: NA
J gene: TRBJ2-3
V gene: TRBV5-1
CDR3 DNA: TGCGCCAGCAGCTTGGAAGGACGGCGAAGCACAGATACGCAGTATTTT
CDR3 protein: CASSLEGRRSTDTQYF

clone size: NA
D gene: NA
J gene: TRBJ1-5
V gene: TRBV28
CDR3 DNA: TGTGCCAGCAGCCTTAATCAGCCCCAGCATTTT
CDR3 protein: CASSLNQPQHF

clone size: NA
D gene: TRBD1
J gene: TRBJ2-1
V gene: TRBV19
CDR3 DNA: TGTGCCAGTAGTATATCTGCAACAGGGGGTATCTACAATGAGCAGTTCTTC
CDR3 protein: CASSISATGGIYNEQFF

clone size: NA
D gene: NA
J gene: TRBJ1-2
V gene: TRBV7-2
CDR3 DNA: TGTGCCAGCAGCTTAGGGTCCGGGGATGGCTACACCTTC
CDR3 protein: CASSLGSGDGYTF

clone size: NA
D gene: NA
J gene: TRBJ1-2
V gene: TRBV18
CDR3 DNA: TGTGCCAGCTCACCTGCAGTACCCTATGGCTACACCTTC
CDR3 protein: CASSPAVPYGYTF

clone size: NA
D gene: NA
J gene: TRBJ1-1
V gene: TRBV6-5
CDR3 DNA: TGTGCTAGCAGCCTAAACAGGGCCTCATCCACTGAAGCTTTCTTT
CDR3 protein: CASSLNRASSTEAFF

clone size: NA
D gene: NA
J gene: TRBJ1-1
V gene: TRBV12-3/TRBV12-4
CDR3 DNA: TGTGCCAGCAGTTTGGGCCCGGACACTGAAGCTTTCTTT
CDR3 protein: CASSLGPDTEAFF

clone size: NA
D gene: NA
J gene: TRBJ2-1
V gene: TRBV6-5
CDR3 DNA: TGTGCCAGCAGTTACTTGGGGGGAACCTACAATGAGCAGTTCTTC
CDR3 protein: CASSYLGGTYNEQFF

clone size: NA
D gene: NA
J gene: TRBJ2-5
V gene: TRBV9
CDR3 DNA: TGTGCCAGCAGCCCCAGTAGGGGGGGGCAAGAGACCCAGTACTTC
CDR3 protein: CASSPSRGGQETQYF

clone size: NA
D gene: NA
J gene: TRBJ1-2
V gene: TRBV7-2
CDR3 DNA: TGTGCCAGCAGCTTAGATGGGGGGCTGGACTATGGCTACACCTTC
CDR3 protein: CASSLDGGLDYGYTF

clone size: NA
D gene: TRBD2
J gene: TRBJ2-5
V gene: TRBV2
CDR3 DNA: TGTGCCAGCAGTTCCCTGGGGAGGGAAGAGACCCAGTACTTC
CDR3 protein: CASSSLGREETQYF